This TCR beta chain was profiled in a study of radiation and T cells in renal cell carcinoma. Time point in this sample: blood 4 weeks post-SBRT, at nephrectomy. Treatment: 15 Gy SBRT to primary tumor, nephrectomy 4 weeks later. The patient's renal cell carcinoma had clear cell pathology. Assay: immunoSEQ multiplex PCR; the TCRdb copy retains only in-frame clones and omits some. The sample lists 150,000 or so clones; about 88% were seen once. CDR3 size: 15 residues. With 2 bases clipped from V and 5 bases from J, the junction kept 10 bases outside the gene matches. CDR1 is SQVTM and CDR2 is ANQGSEA in the germline V gene.

Here the sequenced sample was blood, taken from a patient whose treatment included radiotherapy and nephrectomy. The J gene is TRBJ2-5, the V gene TRBV29-1, with 8 bases matching TRBD2. This TCR derives from a woman between 45 and 65 years old with renal cell carcinoma. The CDR3 coding sequence is TGCAGCGTTGAAAGGGCGGGGGGACCTAGGGAGACCCAGTACTTC. The encoded protein is CSVERAGGPRETQYF.